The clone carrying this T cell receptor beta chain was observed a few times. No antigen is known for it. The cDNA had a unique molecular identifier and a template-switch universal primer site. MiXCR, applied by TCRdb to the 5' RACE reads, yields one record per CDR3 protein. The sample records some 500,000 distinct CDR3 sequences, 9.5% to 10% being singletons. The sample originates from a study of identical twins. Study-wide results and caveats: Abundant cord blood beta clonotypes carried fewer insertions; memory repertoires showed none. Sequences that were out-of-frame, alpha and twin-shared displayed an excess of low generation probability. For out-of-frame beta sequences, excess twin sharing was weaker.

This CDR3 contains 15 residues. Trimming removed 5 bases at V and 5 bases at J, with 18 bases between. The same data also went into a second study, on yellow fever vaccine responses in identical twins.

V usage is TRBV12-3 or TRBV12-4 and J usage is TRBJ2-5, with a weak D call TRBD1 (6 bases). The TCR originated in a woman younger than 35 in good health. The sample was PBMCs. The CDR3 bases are TGTGCCAGCAGTGCAGGACAGTCCGCAGGGGAGACCCAGTACTTC. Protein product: CASSAGQSAGETQYF.